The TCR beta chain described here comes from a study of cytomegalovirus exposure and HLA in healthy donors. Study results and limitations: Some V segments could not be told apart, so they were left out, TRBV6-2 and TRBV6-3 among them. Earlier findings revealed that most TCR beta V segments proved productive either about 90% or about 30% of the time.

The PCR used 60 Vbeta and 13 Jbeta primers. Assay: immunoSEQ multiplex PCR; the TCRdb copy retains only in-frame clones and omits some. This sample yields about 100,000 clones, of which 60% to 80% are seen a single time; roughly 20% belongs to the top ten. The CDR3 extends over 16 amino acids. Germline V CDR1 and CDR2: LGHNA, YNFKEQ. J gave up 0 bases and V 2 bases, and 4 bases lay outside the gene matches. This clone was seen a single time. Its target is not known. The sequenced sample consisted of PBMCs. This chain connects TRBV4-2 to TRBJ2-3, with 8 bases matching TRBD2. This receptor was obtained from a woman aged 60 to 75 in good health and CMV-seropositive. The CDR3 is CASSQIAGRSTDTQYF. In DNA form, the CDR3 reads TGTGCCAGCAGCCAAATAGCGGGGCGAAGCACAGATACGCAGTATTTT.